The rows below give T cell receptor beta chains drawn from one sample of a study of T cell repertoires in cytomegalovirus infection. What these receptors recognize is not known. TCRdb re-called the reads with MiXCR, one entry per CDR3 protein. The sample consists of around 130,000 distinct CDR3 sequences, approximately 24% of them appearing once. The specimen was PBMCs, sequenced either directly or after in vitro stimulation (not recorded which). These receptors were collected from a human donor in good health (CMV status not recorded). Some clones in this sample may be carry-over from other donors' samples. Both conserved end residues are part of each CDR3. The D gene is left open where the match is weak. A clone size is listed for some rows: how often the clone was seen (once, few, many), or a class if it is expanded.

d_call: .; v_call: TRBV28; j_call: TRBJ2-2; clone_size: .; cdr3_nt: TGTGCCAGCAGTAGGACGAGGGAGCTGTTTTTT; cdr3_aa: CASSRTRELFF
d_call: .; v_call: TRBV3-1; j_call: TRBJ1-1; clone_size: few; cdr3_nt: TGTGCCAGCAGCCAAGGCTGGGGAGTAGACACTGAAGCTTTCTTT; cdr3_aa: CASSQGWGVDTEAFF
d_call: TRBD2; v_call: TRBV27; j_call: TRBJ2-1; clone_size: many; cdr3_nt: TGTGCCAGCAGTCCGGGACTAGCGGGGAGGAACAATGAGCAGTTCTTC; cdr3_aa: CASSPGLAGRNNEQFF
d_call: TRBD1; v_call: TRBV27; j_call: TRBJ1-4; clone_size: once; cdr3_nt: TGTGCCAGCAGTCATCGACAGGGGGCTGAAAAACTGTTTTTT; cdr3_aa: CASSHRQGAEKLFF
d_call: TRBD1; v_call: TRBV28; j_call: TRBJ2-5; clone_size: once; cdr3_nt: TGTGCCAGTCGTAGGGCAGGGGGCGGCGAGACCCAGTACTTC; cdr3_aa: CASRRAGGGETQYF
d_call: .; v_call: TRBV6-1; j_call: TRBJ1-1; clone_size: many; cdr3_nt: TGTGCCAGCACCTTGCCCTCCGGTAACACTGAAGCTTTCTTT; cdr3_aa: CASTLPSGNTEAFF
d_call: .; v_call: TRBV7-2; j_call: TRBJ2-3; clone_size: few; cdr3_nt: TGTGCCAGCAGCTTAGAGGGGCCGCCAGGGCTTCAGCAGTATTTT; cdr3_aa: CASSLEGPPGLQQYF
d_call: TRBD1; v_call: TRBV7-2; j_call: TRBJ2-3; clone_size: .; cdr3_nt: TGTGCCAGCAGCTCCCTTCCCGGGACAGGTTTAGGCCCCGATACGCAGTATTTT; cdr3_aa: CASSSLPGTGLGPDTQYF
d_call: .; v_call: TRBV28; j_call: TRBJ2-7; clone_size: few; cdr3_nt: TGTGCCAGCAGTTTTGGCTACTACGAGCAGTACTTC; cdr3_aa: CASSFGYYEQYF
d_call: .; v_call: TRBV29-1; j_call: TRBJ1-1; clone_size: .; cdr3_nt: TGCAGCGTGTGGGCCGCGGTGAACACTGAAGCTTTCTTT; cdr3_aa: CSVWAAVNTEAFF
d_call: .; v_call: TRBV7-2; j_call: TRBJ2-3; clone_size: many; cdr3_nt: TGTGCCAGCAGCAGAAGTCCAGATAGCACAGATACGCAGTATTTT; cdr3_aa: CASSRSPDSTDTQYF
d_call: TRBD1; v_call: TRBV28; j_call: TRBJ1-1; clone_size: .; cdr3_nt: TGTGCCAGCAGCCGTCCCGGGACAGGGATCACTGAAGCTTTCTTT; cdr3_aa: CASSRPGTGITEAFF
d_call: .; v_call: TRBV5-4; j_call: TRBJ2-5; clone_size: .; cdr3_nt: TGTGCCAGCAGCTTGCGGGGGTCTCAAGAGACCCAGTACTTC; cdr3_aa: CASSLRGSQETQYF
d_call: TRBD1; v_call: TRBV4-1; j_call: TRBJ1-5; clone_size: few; cdr3_nt: TGCGCCAGCAGCCTCCAAGCCGGGACAGGAGCTAATCAGCCCCAGCATTTT; cdr3_aa: CASSLQAGTGANQPQHF
d_call: .; v_call: TRBV11-2; j_call: TRBJ2-1; clone_size: many; cdr3_nt: TGTGCCAGCAGCAAAAGACTGGAGGGTTCGACCAATGAGCAGTTCTTC; cdr3_aa: CASSKRLEGSTNEQFF
d_call: .; v_call: TRBV24-1; j_call: TRBJ2-3; clone_size: few; cdr3_nt: TGTGCCACCAGTGATTTGCAGCGACCCGGCACAGATACGCAGTATTTT; cdr3_aa: CATSDLQRPGTDTQYF
d_call: .; v_call: TRBV5-4; j_call: TRBJ1-5; clone_size: .; cdr3_nt: TGTGCCAGCAGCTTGGAAAGGGGGCCCCAGCATTTT; cdr3_aa: CASSLERGPQHF
d_call: .; v_call: TRBV7-8; j_call: TRBJ2-3; clone_size: .; cdr3_nt: TGTGCCAGCAGAGCTCCATGGATAAGGATGCGCGGAAACACAGATACGCAGTATTTT; cdr3_aa: CASRAPWIRMRGNTDTQYF
d_call: .; v_call: TRBV19; j_call: TRBJ2-1; clone_size: .; cdr3_nt: TGTGCCAGTAGTATGGGGGACGGAGCCTACAATGAGCAGTTCTTC; cdr3_aa: CASSMGDGAYNEQFF
d_call: .; v_call: TRBV4-2; j_call: TRBJ1-3; clone_size: many; cdr3_nt: TGTGCCAGCAGCCAAGAAGCCGGGATCTCTGGAAACACCATATATTTT; cdr3_aa: CASSQEAGISGNTIYF
d_call: .; v_call: TRBV12-3/TRBV12-4; j_call: TRBJ1-1; clone_size: .; cdr3_nt: TGTGCCAGCAGTATGCAGGGTTCCGAAGCTTTCTTT; cdr3_aa: CASSMQGSEAFF
d_call: .; v_call: TRBV27; j_call: TRBJ2-1; clone_size: .; cdr3_nt: TGTGCCAGCAGTCCCTGGGAACAACACTACAATGAGCAGTTCTTC; cdr3_aa: CASSPWEQHYNEQFF
d_call: .; v_call: TRBV19; j_call: TRBJ1-1; clone_size: few; cdr3_nt: TGTGCCAGTGGGGACACTGAAGCTTTCTTT; cdr3_aa: CASGDTEAFF
d_call: .; v_call: TRBV6-6; j_call: TRBJ1-5; clone_size: .; cdr3_nt: TGTGCCAGCAGTTACCTGGCGAGGGTATGGAGCAATCAGCCCCAGCATTTT; cdr3_aa: CASSYLARVWSNQPQHF
d_call: .; v_call: TRBV27; j_call: TRBJ1-2; clone_size: many; cdr3_nt: TGTGCCAGCAGTTTAAAGGGACGGGGCTATGGCTACACCTTC; cdr3_aa: CASSLKGRGYGYTF
d_call: TRBD2; v_call: TRBV9; j_call: TRBJ2-5; clone_size: .; cdr3_nt: TGTGCCAGCAGCGCAAGCGGGACTAGCGGGGAGACCCAGTACTTC; cdr3_aa: CASSASGTSGETQYF
d_call: .; v_call: TRBV5-1; j_call: TRBJ2-1; clone_size: .; cdr3_nt: TGCGCCAGCAGCTCCCTCGACTCCGGAGGGTTTGAGCAGTTCTTC; cdr3_aa: CASSSLDSGGFEQFF
d_call: .; v_call: TRBV13; j_call: TRBJ1-1; clone_size: .; cdr3_nt: TGTGCCAGCAGCTTTACCTCGGGGACGGTAGATACCATGAACACTGAAGCTTTCTTT; cdr3_aa: CASSFTSGTVDTMNTEAFF
d_call: .; v_call: TRBV6-1; j_call: TRBJ1-1; clone_size: .; cdr3_nt: TGTGCCAGCAGTCGTCGCAGCAACACTGAAGCTTTCTTT; cdr3_aa: CASSRRSNTEAFF
d_call: TRBD2; v_call: TRBV12-3/TRBV12-4; j_call: TRBJ2-7; clone_size: many; cdr3_nt: TGTGCCAGCAGTTTAACGGGAGGTATCACTGTCGAGCAGTACTTC; cdr3_aa: CASSLTGGITVEQYF
d_call: .; v_call: TRBV5-6; j_call: TRBJ2-5; clone_size: few; cdr3_nt: TGTGCCAGCAGCCAATTGCGAGCGGGCGGGTTGACCCAGTACTTC; cdr3_aa: CASSQLRAGGLTQYF
d_call: TRBD2; v_call: TRBV7-6; j_call: TRBJ2-7; clone_size: medium-sized; cdr3_nt: TGTGCCAGCAGCCCGAACGCCGGGAGGCTACGATATTCCTACGAGCAGTACTTC; cdr3_aa: CASSPNAGRLRYSYEQYF
d_call: .; v_call: TRBV5-4; j_call: TRBJ2-1; clone_size: .; cdr3_nt: TGTGCCAGCAGCTTGGGAGCTCCCAGCTCCTACAATGAGCAGTTCTTC; cdr3_aa: CASSLGAPSSYNEQFF
d_call: TRBD1; v_call: TRBV28; j_call: TRBJ2-7; clone_size: .; cdr3_nt: TGTGCCAGCAGCCCTGGGACAGTATCCTACGAGCAGTACTTC; cdr3_aa: CASSPGTVSYEQYF
d_call: .; v_call: TRBV12-3/TRBV12-4; j_call: TRBJ2-2; clone_size: .; cdr3_nt: TGTGCCAGCAGCTTAGGGACGGCCGGGGAGCTGTTTTTT; cdr3_aa: CASSLGTAGELFF
d_call: TRBD2; v_call: TRBV28; j_call: TRBJ2-1; clone_size: .; cdr3_nt: TGTGCCAGCAGTCCCTATCCGGGACTAGCGGGAGGGATTAATGAGCAGTTCTTC; cdr3_aa: CASSPYPGLAGGINEQFF
d_call: .; v_call: TRBV18; j_call: TRBJ2-1; clone_size: few; cdr3_nt: TGTGCCAGCTCACCGACACGGGGGGCCAATGAGCAGTTCTTC; cdr3_aa: CASSPTRGANEQFF
d_call: TRBD1; v_call: TRBV7-8; j_call: TRBJ1-2; clone_size: few; cdr3_nt: TGTGCCAGCTCTGGGACAGGACTTCGTGGCTACACCTTC; cdr3_aa: CASSGTGLRGYTF
d_call: .; v_call: TRBV29-1; j_call: TRBJ2-4; clone_size: .; cdr3_nt: TGCAGCGTTGCGGCGGACAAAGCCAAAAACATTCAGTACTTC; cdr3_aa: CSVAADKAKNIQYF
d_call: .; v_call: TRBV12-3/TRBV12-4; j_call: TRBJ2-3; clone_size: few; cdr3_nt: TGTGCCAGCAGTCTAAACGGGGTGCCCGGAGATACGCAGTATTTT; cdr3_aa: CASSLNGVPGDTQYF
d_call: .; v_call: TRBV6-1; j_call: TRBJ2-7; clone_size: many; cdr3_nt: TGTGCCAGCAGGGACGGGAAGGGGCAGTACTTC; cdr3_aa: CASRDGKGQYF
d_call: TRBD2; v_call: TRBV15; j_call: TRBJ2-3; clone_size: few; cdr3_nt: TGTGCCACCAGCACGAACCTCCTAGCGGGAGGCACAGATACGCAGTATTTT; cdr3_aa: CATSTNLLAGGTDTQYF
d_call: .; v_call: TRBV10-3; j_call: TRBJ1-1; clone_size: .; cdr3_nt: TGTGCCATCAGCTCCGTGGGGCTTTCGAACACTGAAGCTTTCTTT; cdr3_aa: CAISSVGLSNTEAFF
d_call: .; v_call: TRBV7-2; j_call: TRBJ2-1; clone_size: .; cdr3_nt: TGTGCCAGCAGCGTATCTAAGCGTGGGCAGTTCTTC; cdr3_aa: CASSVSKRGQFF
d_call: .; v_call: TRBV7-9; j_call: TRBJ1-4; clone_size: few; cdr3_nt: TGTGCCAGCAGCTTAGCGCGGGGGAATAATGAAAAACTGTTTTTT; cdr3_aa: CASSLARGNNEKLFF